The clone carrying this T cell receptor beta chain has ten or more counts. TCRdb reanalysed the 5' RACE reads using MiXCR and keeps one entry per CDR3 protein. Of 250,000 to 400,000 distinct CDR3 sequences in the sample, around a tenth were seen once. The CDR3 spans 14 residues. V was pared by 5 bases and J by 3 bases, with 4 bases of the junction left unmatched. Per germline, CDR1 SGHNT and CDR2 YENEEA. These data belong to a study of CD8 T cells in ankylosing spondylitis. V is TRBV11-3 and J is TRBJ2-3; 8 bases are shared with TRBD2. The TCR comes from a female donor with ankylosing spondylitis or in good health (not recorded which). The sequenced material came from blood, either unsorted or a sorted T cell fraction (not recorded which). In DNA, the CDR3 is TGTGCCAGCAGCCAGGGACTAGGGACAGATACGCAGTATTTT. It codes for CASSQGLGTDTQYF.